This TCR beta chain was identified during a study of cytomegalovirus exposure and HLA in healthy donors. Both 60 Vbeta primers and 13 Jbeta primers went into the PCR. Data came from immunoSEQ multiplex PCR; TCRdb stores just in-frame clones and leaves some out. The sample has 150,000 to 200,000 clones; about 81% are singletons. Trimming took 6 bases from V and 4 from J; bases not matched to a gene: 7. The V gene's germline CDR1 is SNHLY and CDR2 FYNNEI. This CDR3 has 14 residues. Material: PBMCs. The source of this sequence is a girl aged 2 to 9 in good health and CMV-seropositive. The chain recombines TRBV2 with TRBJ1-1; TRBD1 matches at 8 bases. For the CDR3, the DNA is TGTGCCAGCAGCGCAGGGGGCGGGGGCACTGAAGCTTTCTTT. Residues: CASSAGGGGTEAFF.